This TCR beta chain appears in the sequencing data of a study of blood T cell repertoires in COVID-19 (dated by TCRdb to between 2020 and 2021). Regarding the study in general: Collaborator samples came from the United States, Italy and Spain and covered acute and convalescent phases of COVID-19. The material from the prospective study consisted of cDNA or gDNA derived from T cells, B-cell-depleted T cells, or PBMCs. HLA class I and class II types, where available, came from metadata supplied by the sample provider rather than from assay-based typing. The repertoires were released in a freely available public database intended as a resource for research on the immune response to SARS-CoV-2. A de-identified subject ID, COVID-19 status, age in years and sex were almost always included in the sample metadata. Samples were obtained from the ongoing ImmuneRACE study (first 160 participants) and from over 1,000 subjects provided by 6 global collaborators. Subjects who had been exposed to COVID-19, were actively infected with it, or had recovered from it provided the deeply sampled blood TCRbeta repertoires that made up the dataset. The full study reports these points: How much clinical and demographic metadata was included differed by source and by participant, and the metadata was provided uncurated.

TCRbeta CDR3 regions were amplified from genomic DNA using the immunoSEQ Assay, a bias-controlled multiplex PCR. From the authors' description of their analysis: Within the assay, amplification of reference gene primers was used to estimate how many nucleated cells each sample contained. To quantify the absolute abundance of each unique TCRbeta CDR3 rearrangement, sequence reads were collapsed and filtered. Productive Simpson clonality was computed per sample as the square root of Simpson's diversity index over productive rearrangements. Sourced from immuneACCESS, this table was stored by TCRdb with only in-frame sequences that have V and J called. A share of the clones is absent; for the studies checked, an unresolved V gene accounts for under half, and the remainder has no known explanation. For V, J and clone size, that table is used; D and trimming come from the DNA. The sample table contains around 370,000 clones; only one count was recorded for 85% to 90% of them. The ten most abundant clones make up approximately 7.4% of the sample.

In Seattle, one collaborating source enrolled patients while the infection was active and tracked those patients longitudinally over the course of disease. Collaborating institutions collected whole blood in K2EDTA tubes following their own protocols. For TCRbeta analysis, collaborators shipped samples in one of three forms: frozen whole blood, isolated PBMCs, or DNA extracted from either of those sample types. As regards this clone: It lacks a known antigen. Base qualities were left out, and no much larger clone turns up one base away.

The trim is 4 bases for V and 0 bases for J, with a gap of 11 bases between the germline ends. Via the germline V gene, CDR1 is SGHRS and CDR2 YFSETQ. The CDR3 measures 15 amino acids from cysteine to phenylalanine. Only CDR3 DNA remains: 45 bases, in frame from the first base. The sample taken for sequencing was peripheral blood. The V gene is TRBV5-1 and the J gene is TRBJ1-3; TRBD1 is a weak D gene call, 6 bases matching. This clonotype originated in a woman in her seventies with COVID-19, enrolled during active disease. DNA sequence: TGCGCCAGCAGCGCCACAGGGACCTCTGGAAACACCATATATTTT. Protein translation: CASSATGTSGNTIYF.